This T cell receptor beta chain was recorded in a study of identical twins. Every donor was a healthy Caucasian. There are many counts of this clonotype. A universal primer binding site was introduced by template switching. The final cDNA contained unique molecular identifiers. TCRdb reanalysed the 5' RACE reads using MiXCR and keeps one entry per CDR3 protein. Among hundreds of thousands of distinct CDR3 sequences, 9.5% were seen once, and the ten largest hold under 7.5%. The same specimen was also included in a second study, on yellow fever vaccine responses in identical twins.

This receptor was identified in a woman aged 18-29 years in good health. Sequenced sample: CD8+ T cells sorted from blood.

CDR3 protein: CATSREGEYTEAFF. The CDR3 coding sequence is TGTGCCACCAGCAGAGAAGGGGAGTACACTGAAGCTTTCTTT. The genes are TRBV15 and TRBJ1-1, with D possibly matching TRBD1 (5 bases). Germline V gene lookup returns CDR1 LNHNV and CDR2 YYDKDF (reference sequence). V lost 0 bases, J lost 3 bases, and 8 bases lay in between. The CDR3 has 14 amino acids.